This T cell receptor beta chain stems from a study of blood T cell repertoires in COVID-19. The CDR3 extends over 15 amino acids. Germline V gene sequence: CDR1 MNHEY, CDR2 SMNVEV (reference sequence). V was clipped by 3 bases and J by 3 bases, with 15 bases between them. This clone was recorded once. Original analysis: How many nucleated cells were present was estimated from reference gene primer amplification. Measured with immunoSEQ multiplex PCR; TCRdb has only the in-frame clones, and not every one. Clonal size and the V and J genes are those of that table, whereas D and trimming came from the DNA. The profile shows 220,000 or so clones, about 79% of them singletons. Recruitment covered about two dozen US areas and drew participants whose ages spanned about 18 to 100 years. Participants had their cohort set by participant-reported clinical history.

Material: PBMCs or T cells enriched from blood (not recorded which). This TCR derives from a woman between 55 and 75 years old who had recovered from COVID-19. This chain joins TRBV27 and TRBJ2-7; a possible D gene is TRBD1 (5 bases). The CDR3: CASSLAPTEYYEQYF. The CDR3 nucleotides read TGTGCCAGCAGTTTGGCCCCGACAGAATACTACGAGCAGTACTTC.